This record covers a single TCR beta chain. Its cognate antigen has yet to be identified. The sample holds no much larger clone one base away, and base qualities are not on file. The immunoSEQ Assay, a bias-controlled multiplex PCR, was used to amplify TCRbeta CDR3 regions from genomic DNA. In the source study's methods: Within the assay, amplification of reference gene primers was used to estimate how many nucleated cells each sample contained. Sequence reads were collapsed and filtered to measure the absolute abundance of every unique TCRbeta CDR3 rearrangement. Productive Simpson clonality was computed per sample as the square root of Simpson's diversity index over productive rearrangements. What TCRdb holds here is the immuneACCESS table cut down to in-frame rearrangements. Part of the clones is not present; checked against another copy, under half of the missing clones reflect an unresolved V gene, and the others are unexplained. The V and J calls and clone size come from that table; D and trimming were worked out from the DNA. The sample includes around 170,000 clones, with approximately 90% observed a single time. The biggest ten clones account for under 3% of the sample.

From a lookup of the germline V gene (reference sequence), CDR1 and CDR2 are SEHNR and FQNEAQ. Including the terminal cysteine and phenylalanine, the CDR3 comprises 15 residues. The kept DNA is CDR3 alone, 45 bases in frame from the first base. V is reduced by 2 bases and J by 0 bases, leaving a spacing of 8 bases between them. This sample is part of a study of blood T cell repertoires in COVID-19 (dated by TCRdb to 2018 to 2020). Regarding the research as a whole: The collaborator samples originated in the United States, Italy and Spain and spanned the acute and convalescent phases of COVID-19. The prospective study material was composed of cDNA or gDNA derived from T cells, B-cell-depleted T cells, or PBMCs. Deeply sampled blood TCRbeta repertoires from subjects exposed to, actively infected with, or recovered from COVID-19 were included in the dataset. A freely available public database, intended as a resource for researchers studying the immune response to SARS-CoV-2, is where the repertoires were released. The samples were drawn from the first 160 participants of the ongoing ImmuneRACE study and from under 1,500 subjects provided by 6 global collaborators. Nearly every sample came with metadata listing a de-identified subject ID, COVID-19 status, age in years and sex. Where available, HLA class I and class II types were taken from metadata supplied by the sample provider and were not determined by assay-based typing.

What the authors observed across the whole study: The quantity of clinical and demographic metadata differed by source and by participant and was supplied without curation.

Whole blood was collected in K2EDTA tubes by collaborating institutions according to the institutions' own protocols. For TCRbeta analysis, collaborators shipped samples as frozen whole blood, isolated PBMCs, or DNA extracted from either of those sample types. This receptor was identified in a woman in her thirties with active or convalescent COVID-19. Sequencing used peripheral blood. This sequence uses TRBV7-9 and TRBJ1-5; the D gene is perhaps TRBD1, from 6 matching bases. The nucleotide sequence is given as TGTGCCAGCAGCTTACCAGGGGATAGCAATCAGCCCCAGCATTTT. This gives the protein CASSLPGDSNQPQHF. Reference TRBV7-9 and TRBJ1-5 genes cover what lies past the CDR3, so the full variable domain is DTGVSQNPRHKITKRGQNVTFRCDPISEHNRLYWYRQTLGQGPEFLTYFQNEAQLEKSRLLSDRFSAERPKGSFSTLEIQRTEQGDSAMYLCASSLPGDSNQPQHFGDGTRLSIL.